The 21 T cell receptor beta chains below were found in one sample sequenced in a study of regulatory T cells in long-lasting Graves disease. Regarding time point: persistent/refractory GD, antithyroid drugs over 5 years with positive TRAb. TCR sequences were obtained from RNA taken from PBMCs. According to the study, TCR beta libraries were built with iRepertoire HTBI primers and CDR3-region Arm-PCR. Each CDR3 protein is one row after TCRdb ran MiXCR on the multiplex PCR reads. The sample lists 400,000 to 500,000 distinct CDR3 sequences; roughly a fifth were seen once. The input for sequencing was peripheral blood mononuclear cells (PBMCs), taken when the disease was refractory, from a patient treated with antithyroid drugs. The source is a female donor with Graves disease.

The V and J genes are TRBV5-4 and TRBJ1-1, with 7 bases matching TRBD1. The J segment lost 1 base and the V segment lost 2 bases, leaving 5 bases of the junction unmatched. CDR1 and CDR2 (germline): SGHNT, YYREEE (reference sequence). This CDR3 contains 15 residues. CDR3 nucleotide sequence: TGTGCCAGCAGCTTCCCGGACAGGCAGAACACTGAAGCTTTCTTT. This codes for CASSFPDRQNTEAFF.

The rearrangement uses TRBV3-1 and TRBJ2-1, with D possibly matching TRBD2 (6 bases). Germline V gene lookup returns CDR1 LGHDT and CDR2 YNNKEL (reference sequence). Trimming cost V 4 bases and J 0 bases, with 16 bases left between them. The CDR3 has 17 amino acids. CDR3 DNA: TGTGCCAGCAGCCCCGGCGCTAGCGCGAGCTCCTACAATGAGCAGTTCTTC. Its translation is CASSPGASASSYNEQFF.

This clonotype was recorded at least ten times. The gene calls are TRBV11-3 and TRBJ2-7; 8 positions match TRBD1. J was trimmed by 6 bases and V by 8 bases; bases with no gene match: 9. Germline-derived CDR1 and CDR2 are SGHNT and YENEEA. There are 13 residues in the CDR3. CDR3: CASSQGASSEQYF. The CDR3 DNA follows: TGTGCCAGCTCTCAGGGGGCATCAAGCGAGCAGTACTTC.

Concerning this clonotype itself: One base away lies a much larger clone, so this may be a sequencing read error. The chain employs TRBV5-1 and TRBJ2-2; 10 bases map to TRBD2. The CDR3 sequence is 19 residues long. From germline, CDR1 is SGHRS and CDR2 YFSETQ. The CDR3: CASSPRALLAGVGKGELSF. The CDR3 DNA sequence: TGCGCCAGCAGCCCGCGCGCCCTTCTAGCGGGAGTCGGAAAAGGGGAGCTGTCTTTT.

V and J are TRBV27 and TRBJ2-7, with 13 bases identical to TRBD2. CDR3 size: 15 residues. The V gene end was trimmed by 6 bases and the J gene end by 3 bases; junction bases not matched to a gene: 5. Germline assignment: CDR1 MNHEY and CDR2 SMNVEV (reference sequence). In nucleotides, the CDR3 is TGTGCCAGCAGATCCGGGACTAGCGGGAACTACGAGCAGTACTTC. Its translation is CASRSGTSGNYEQYF.

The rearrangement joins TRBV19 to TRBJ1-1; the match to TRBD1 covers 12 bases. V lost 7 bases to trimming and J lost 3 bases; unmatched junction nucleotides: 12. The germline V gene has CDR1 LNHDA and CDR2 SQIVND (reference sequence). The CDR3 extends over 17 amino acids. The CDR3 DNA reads TGTGCCAGTACATCCGGGACAGGGGGCTTTAGAGACACTGAAGCTTTCTTT. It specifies CASTSGTGGFRDTEAFF.

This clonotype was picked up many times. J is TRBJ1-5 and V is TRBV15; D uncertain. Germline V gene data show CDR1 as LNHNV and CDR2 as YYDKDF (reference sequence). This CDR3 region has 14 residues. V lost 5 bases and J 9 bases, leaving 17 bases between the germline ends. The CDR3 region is CATSESSGYLPQHF. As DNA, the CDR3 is TGTGCCACCAGCGAATCCAGTGGGTATCTGCCCCAGCATTTT.

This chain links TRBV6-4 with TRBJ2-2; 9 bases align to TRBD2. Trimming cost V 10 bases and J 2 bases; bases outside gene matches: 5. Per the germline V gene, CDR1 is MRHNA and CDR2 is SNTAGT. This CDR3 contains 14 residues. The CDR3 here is CATTLAGNTGELFF. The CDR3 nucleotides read TGTGCCACCACCCTAGCGGGAAACACCGGGGAGCTGTTTTTT.

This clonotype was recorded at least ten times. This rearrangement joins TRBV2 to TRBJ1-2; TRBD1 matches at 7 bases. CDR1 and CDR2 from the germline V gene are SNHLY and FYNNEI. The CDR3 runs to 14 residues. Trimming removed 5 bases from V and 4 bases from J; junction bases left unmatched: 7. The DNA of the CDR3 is TGTGCCAGCAGTAAACAGGGGAATGGCTATGGCTACACCTTC. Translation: CASSKQGNGYGYTF.

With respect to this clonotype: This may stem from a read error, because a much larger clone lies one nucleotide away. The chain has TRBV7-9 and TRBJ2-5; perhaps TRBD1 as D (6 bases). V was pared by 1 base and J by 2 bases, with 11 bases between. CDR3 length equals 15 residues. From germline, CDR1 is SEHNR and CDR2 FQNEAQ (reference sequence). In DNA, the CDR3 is TGTGCCAGCAGCTTAGACAGGGCCAATCAAGAGACCCAGTACTTC. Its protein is CASSLDRANQETQYF.

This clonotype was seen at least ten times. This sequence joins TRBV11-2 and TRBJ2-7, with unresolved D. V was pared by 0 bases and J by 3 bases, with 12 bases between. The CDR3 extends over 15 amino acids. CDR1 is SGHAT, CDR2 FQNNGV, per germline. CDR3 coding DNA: TGTGCCAGCAGCTTAGATCCCGGCAAATTCTACGAGCAGTACTTC. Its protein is CASSLDPGKFYEQYF.

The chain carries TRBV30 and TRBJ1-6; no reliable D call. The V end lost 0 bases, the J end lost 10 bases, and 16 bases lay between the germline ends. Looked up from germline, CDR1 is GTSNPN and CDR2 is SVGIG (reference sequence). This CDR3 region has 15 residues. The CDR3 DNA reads TGTGCCTGGAGTGTTATGTCGGGGAGGGTGTCACCCCTCCACTTT. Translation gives CAWSVMSGRVSPLHF.

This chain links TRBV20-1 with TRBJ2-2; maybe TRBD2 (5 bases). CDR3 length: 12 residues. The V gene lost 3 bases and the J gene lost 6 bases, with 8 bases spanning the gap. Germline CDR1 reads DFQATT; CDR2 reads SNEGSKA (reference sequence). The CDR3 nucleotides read TGCAGTGCTAGCATGAGGGCCGGGGAGCTGTTTTTT. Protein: CSASMRAGELFF.

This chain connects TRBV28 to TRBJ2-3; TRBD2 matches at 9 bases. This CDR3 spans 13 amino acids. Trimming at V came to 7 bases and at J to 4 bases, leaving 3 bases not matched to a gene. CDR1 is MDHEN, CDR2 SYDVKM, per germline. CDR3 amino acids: CASKRGRADTQYF. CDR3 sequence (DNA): TGTGCCAGCAAACGCGGGAGGGCAGATACGCAGTATTTT.

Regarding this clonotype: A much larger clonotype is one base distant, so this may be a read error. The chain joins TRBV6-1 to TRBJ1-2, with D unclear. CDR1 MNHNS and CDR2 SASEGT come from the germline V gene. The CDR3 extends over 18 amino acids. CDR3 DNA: TGTGCCAGCAGTGAACCGTATCACGGGGAGACCAATTCCTATGGCTACGCCTTC. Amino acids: CASSEPYHGETNSYGYAF.

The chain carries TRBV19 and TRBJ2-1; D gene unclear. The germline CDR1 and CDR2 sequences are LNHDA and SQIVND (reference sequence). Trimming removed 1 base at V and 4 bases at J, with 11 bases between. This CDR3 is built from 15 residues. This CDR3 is CASSIVQPQYNEQFF. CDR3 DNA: TGTGCCAGTAGTATAGTGCAGCCGCAGTACAATGAGCAGTTCTTC.

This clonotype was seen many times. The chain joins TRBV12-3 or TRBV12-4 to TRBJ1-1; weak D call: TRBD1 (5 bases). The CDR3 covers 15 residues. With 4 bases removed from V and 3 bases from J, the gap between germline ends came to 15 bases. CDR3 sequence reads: CASSWGILMDTEAFF. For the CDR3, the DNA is TGTGCCAGCAGTTGGGGCATTCTGATGGACACTGAAGCTTTCTTT.

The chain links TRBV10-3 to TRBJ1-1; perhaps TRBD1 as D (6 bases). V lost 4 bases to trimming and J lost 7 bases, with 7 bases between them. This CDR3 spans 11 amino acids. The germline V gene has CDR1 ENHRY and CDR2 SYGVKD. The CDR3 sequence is CAISGDIEAFF. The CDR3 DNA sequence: TGTGCCATCAGTGGGGACATTGAAGCTTTCTTT.

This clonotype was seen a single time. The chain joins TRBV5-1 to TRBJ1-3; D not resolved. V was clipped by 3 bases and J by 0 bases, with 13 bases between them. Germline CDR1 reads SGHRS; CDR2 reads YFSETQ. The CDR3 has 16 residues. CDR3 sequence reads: CASSSRSQLSGNTIYF. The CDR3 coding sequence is TGCGCCAGCAGCTCCCGGAGCCAGCTCTCTGGAAACACCATATATTTT.

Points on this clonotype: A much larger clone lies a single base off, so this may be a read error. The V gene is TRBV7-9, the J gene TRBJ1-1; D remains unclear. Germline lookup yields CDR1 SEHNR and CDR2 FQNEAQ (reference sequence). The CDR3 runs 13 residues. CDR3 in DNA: TGTGCCAGCAGCGGAATGAGGAACACTGAAGCTCTCTTT. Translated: CASSGMRNTEALF. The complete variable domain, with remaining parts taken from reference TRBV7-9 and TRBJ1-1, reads DTGVSQNPRHKITKRGQNVTFRCDPISEHNRLYWYRQTLGQGPEFLTYFQNEAQLEKSRLLSDRFSAERPKGSFSTLEIQRTEQGDSAMYLCASSGMRNTEALFGQGTRLTVV.

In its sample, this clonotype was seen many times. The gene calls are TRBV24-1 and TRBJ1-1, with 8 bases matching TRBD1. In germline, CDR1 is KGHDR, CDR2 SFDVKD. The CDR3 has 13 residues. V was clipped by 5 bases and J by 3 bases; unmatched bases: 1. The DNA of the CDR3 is TGTGCCACCAGTGGACAGGGGCACACTGAAGCTTTCTTT. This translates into CATSGQGHTEAFF.